The rows below give T cell receptor beta chains drawn from one sample of a study of blood T cell repertoires in COVID-19. TCRdb keeps only in-frame clones here, not all; method: immunoSEQ multiplex PCR. This repertoire shows approximately 240,000 clones, around 85% found once; its top ten account for about 3.1%. Sequencing was performed on peripheral blood. The receptor source for this set is a woman in her 30s who had recovered from COVID-19. CDR3s include the opening cysteine and the closing phenylalanine or tryptophan. A D gene is named only where the DNA matches it firmly. A row's size may be missing; if present it is once, few, many or a size class.

>TRBJ2-2|TRBV7-9|.|.
TGTGCCAGCAGCTTACACAGGGAGGGCACCGGGGAGCTGTTTTTT
CASSLHREGTGELFF
>TRBJ2-5|TRBV10-2|.|.
TGCGCCAGCAGTGAGTCGAGTGGGCCTCAAGAGACCCAGTACTTC
CASSESSGPQETQYF
>TRBJ2-7|TRBV9|.|.
TGTGCCAGCAGCCCAACGTGGCAGGGGGGCGTCGAGCAGTACTTC
CASSPTWQGGVEQYF
>TRBJ2-7|TRBV5-5|.|TRBD1
TGTGCCAGCAGCTTGGCAGGGACAGGGTCCTACGAGCAGTACTTC
CASSLAGTGSYEQYF
>TRBJ1-5|TRBV6-5|.|.
TGTGCCAGCAGACAAGGGAGTTTACCCCAGCATTTT
CASRQGSLPQHF
>TRBJ1-1|TRBV19|.|.
TGTGCCAGTAGGTTATCGCAACCTAAAAATATTCCTGAAGCTTTCTTT
CASRLSQPKNIPEAFF
>TRBJ2-2|TRBV13|.|TRBD2
TGTGCCAGCAGCTCGGGACTAGCGTACACCGGGGAGCTGTTTTTT
CASSSGLAYTGELFF
>TRBJ2-3|TRBV18|.|.
TGTGCCAGCTCACCACAACTACCTCCCGGGGGAAATACAGATACGCAGTATTTT
CASSPQLPPGGNTDTQYF
>TRBJ2-3|TRBV4-1|.|TRBD1
TGCGCCAGCAGCCTCGGTAGGATGGGGACAGGCACAGATACGCAGTATTTT
CASSLGRMGTGTDTQYF
>TRBJ2-2|TRBV29-1|.|TRBD1
TGCAGCGTCGTGACAGGGATGAGCGGGGAGCTGTTTTTT
CSVVTGMSGELFF
>TRBJ1-4|TRBV6-5|.|.
TGTGCCAGCAGTTACTCGCAGGCCGCTAATGAAAAACTGTTTTTT
CASSYSQAANEKLFF
>TRBJ2-1|TRBV11-1|.|TRBD2
TGTGCCAGCAGCTTAAATGTAGCGGGGGGGTACAATGAGCAGTTCTTC
CASSLNVAGGYNEQFF
>TRBJ1-1|TRBV10-1|.|.
TGCGCCAGCAGGGGCGCTCAGGGGTGGGGCACTGAAGCTTTCTTT
CASRGAQGWGTEAFF
>TRBJ2-7|TRBV20-1|.|TRBD1
TGCAGTGCTAGTCCGGGACAGGGGTCCCATGGTCCCTCCTACGAGCAGTACTTC
CSASPGQGSHGPSYEQYF
>TRBJ1-5|TRBV5-6|once|TRBD1
TGTGCCAGCAGCTTGTTGGACAGGGGGGGTAATCAGCCCCAGCATTTT
CASSLLDRGGNQPQHF
>TRBJ2-2|TRBV9|.|.
TGTGCCAGCAGCGTAGAAGGGACACCGAACACCGGGGAGCTGTTTTTT
CASSVEGTPNTGELFF
>TRBJ1-2|TRBV21-1|.|.
TGTGCCAGCAGCAAAGCCCAGTCACAGACTAACTATGGCTACACCTTC
CASSKAQSQTNYGYTF
>TRBJ1-5|TRBV4-1|.|.
TGCGCCAGCAGCCAAGATCAGGATAGCAATCAGCCCCAGCATTTT
CASSQDQDSNQPQHF
>TRBJ2-2|TRBV7-2|.|TRBD2
TGTGCCAGCAGCTCCTTCGGTAGCGGGGGGGCGAACACCGGGGAGCTGTTTTTT
CASSSFGSGGANTGELFF
>TRBJ2-5|TRBV5-5|.|.
TGTGCCAGCAGCTTGTCGGGGGAGACCCAGTACTTC
CASSLSGETQYF
>TRBJ1-1|TRBV9|.|.
TGTGCCAGCAGCGTAGTACTTCCGAACACTGAAGCTTTCTTT
CASSVVLPNTEAFF
>TRBJ1-6|TRBV12-3/TRBV12-4|once|TRBD1
TGTGCCAGCAGTTTTGACAGGGCTTCACCCCTCCACTTT
CASSFDRASPLHF
>TRBJ2-1|TRBV5-4|.|TRBD1
TGTGCCAGCAGCTGGCCGGGACAGGGGGCCTATGAGCAGTTCTTC
CASSWPGQGAYEQFF
>TRBJ1-6|TRBV9|.|TRBD1
TGTGCCAGCAGCGTAGGAGGGACAGGGGGTAATTCACCCCTCCACTTT
CASSVGGTGGNSPLHF
>TRBJ1-2|TRBV19|.|.
TGTGCCAGTACTACAGCCCCCTATGGCTACACCTTC
CASTTAPYGYTF
>TRBJ1-5|TRBV7-6|few|TRBD1
TGTGCCAGCAGCTTGTCCGGGACAGGGGGCAATCAGCCCCAGCATTTT
CASSLSGTGGNQPQHF
>TRBJ1-4|TRBV5-1|.|TRBD1
TGCGCCAGCAGCGAACAACCACAAGGGACAGGGTCTAATGAAAAACTGTTTTTT
CASSEQPQGTGSNEKLFF
>TRBJ2-3|TRBV14|.|TRBD2
TGTGCCAGCAGCGCCTGGGGACTAGCGGACACAGATACGCAGTATTTT
CASSAWGLADTDTQYF
>TRBJ2-7|TRBV5-1|.|TRBD1
TGCGCCAGCAGCTGGGGGACAGATTCCTACGAGCAGTACTTC
CASSWGTDSYEQYF
>TRBJ2-5|TRBV5-4|.|TRBD2
TGTGCCAGCAGCCCCCGGACTAGCGGGGGGTTGGGGGAGACCCAGTACTTC
CASSPRTSGGLGETQYF
>TRBJ1-4|TRBV4-3|many|.
TGCGCCAGCAGCCAAGACAGACATACTAATGAAAAACTGTTTTTT
CASSQDRHTNEKLFF
>TRBJ2-7|TRBV4-3|.|.
TGCGCCAGCAGCTTCCGAAGTGGGGACACCTCCTACGAGCAGTACTTC
CASSFRSGDTSYEQYF
>TRBJ1-2|TRBV24-1|.|TRBD1
TGTGCCACCTTTGGACCCAGGGGGCGCGACTATGGCTACACCTTC
CATFGPRGRDYGYTF
>TRBJ2-5|TRBV3-1/TRBV3-2|.|.
TGTGCCAGCAGCCAAGTAGGAACAGGCCAAGAGACCCAGTACTTC
CASSQVGTGQETQYF
>TRBJ2-5|TRBV6-1|.|TRBD1
TGTGCCAGCAGTGAAGTTTCCGGGACAGGGGGAGAGACCCAGTACTTC
CASSEVSGTGGETQYF
>TRBJ1-5|TRBV6-4|many|TRBD1
TGTGCCAGCAGTGACTTACTGGGACAGGGCAATCAGCCCCAGCATTTT
CASSDLLGQGNQPQHF